This entry lists 12 T cell receptor beta chains sequenced from one sample in a study of CD8+CD57+ T cells in acquired aplastic anemia. Sequenced patients had shown CD8+CD57+ cell expansion by flow cytometry. Genomic DNA served as template for TCR beta VDJ and CDR3 profiling. MiXCR was run by TCRdb on the reads, yielding one entry per CDR3 protein. The sample includes about half a million distinct CDR3 sequences, more than 25% of them seen just once. The sequencing input was sorted CD4+, CD8+, or CD8+CD57+ T cells (not recorded which) from PBMCs. These receptors were obtained from a human donor with aplastic anemia.

The genes are TRBV4-2 and TRBJ2-5; 7 positions match TRBD1. CDR1 and CDR2 (germline): LGHNA, YNFKEQ. Unmatched junction bases numbered 6, after V lost 2 bases and J lost 3 bases. CDR3 length: 15 amino acids. The CDR3 loop reads CASSQMGQPEETQYF. Written as DNA, the CDR3 is TGTGCCAGCAGCCAAATGGGACAGCCAGAAGAGACCCAGTACTTC.

This clonotype was counted once. V and J are TRBV10-3 and TRBJ1-1; D call uncertain. Germline CDR1 reads ENHRY; CDR2 reads SYGVKD. This CDR3 comprises 15 residues. Trimming pared 8 bases from V and 2 bases from J, leaving 18 bases between. CDR3 in DNA: TGTGCCATCGGGGAGGTGAAGGGCCCCAACACTGAAGCTTTCTTT. It specifies CAIGEVKGPNTEAFF.

This clonotype was picked up many times. V and J are TRBV29-1 and TRBJ1-1; tentative D call: TRBD1 (5 bases). Per germline, CDR1 SQVTM and CDR2 ANQGSEA. The CDR3 covers 13 residues. The V and J ends lost 5 bases and 5 bases respectively, with 15 bases between them. The CDR3 DNA follows: TGCAGCGTTACCCTGGGGGACCTTACTGAAGCTTTCTTT. Its translation is CSVTLGDLTEAFF.

This clonotype was detected ten times or more. For the CDR3, the DNA is TGCGCCAGCAGCTTGGACAGGGAGGGTGGCTACACCTTC. It specifies CASSLDREGGYTF. The gene calls are TRBV5-1 and TRBJ1-2; D might be TRBD1 (6 bases). This CDR3 region has 13 residues. CDR1 and CDR2 (germline): SGHRS, YFSETQ. V lost 0 bases, J lost 7 bases, and 10 bases lay in between.

The CDR3 loop reads CASSLNTESGFGAFF. The CDR3 region has the DNA TGCGCCAGCAGCTTGAACACAGAATCGGGATTCGGGGCTTTCTTT. The V gene is TRBV5-1, the J gene TRBJ1-1; no definite D call. Germline V gene lookup returns CDR1 SGHRS and CDR2 YFSETQ. The CDR3 runs to 15 residues. V dropped 1 base and J dropped 11 bases, with 21 bases sitting between them.

This clonotype occurred a few times. The chain carries TRBV2 and TRBJ1-6, with 7 bases lining up with TRBD1. The V segment lost 5 bases and the J segment 7 bases; nucleotides outside the gene matches: 8. This CDR3 region has 15 residues. Germline values: CDR1 SNHLY, CDR2 FYNNEI. The CDR3 spells CASSIAGTANSPLHF. The CDR3, as DNA: TGTGCCAGCAGTATAGCCGGGACAGCGAATTCACCCCTCCACTTT.

This clonotype has just a few counts. The chain combines TRBV27 with TRBJ1-2, with D possibly TRBD1 on 5 matching bases. This CDR3 region has 15 residues. The V gene lost 10 bases and the J gene lost 3 bases, with 21 bases spanning the gap. Germline CDR1 and CDR2: MNHEY and SMNVEV (reference sequence). The CDR3 nucleotides are TGTGCCACCAAACTCGAGGGGAGACTCCACTATGGCTACACCTTC. Translating it yields CATKLEGRLHYGYTF.

The chain combines TRBV20-1 with TRBJ2-5, with D possibly matching TRBD1 (5 bases). Germline CDR1 reads DFQATT; CDR2 reads SNEGSKA (reference sequence). Deletions cut 3 bases from V and 2 bases from J, with 16 bases between. The CDR3 totals 15 residues. The CDR3 nucleotides are TGCAGTGCTAGCCCCGGACACGGCCTACAAGAGACCCAGTACTTC. Amino acids: CSASPGHGLQETQYF.

This clonotype was counted many times. The V call is TRBV7-2, the J call TRBJ1-2; D may be TRBD1 (5 bases). The CDR3 is 15 residues long. The V end was cut by 0 bases, the J end by 3 bases, with 11 bases between. CDR1 is SGHTA, CDR2 FQGNSA, per germline. Here the CDR3 reads CASSLASGDHYGYTF. The CDR3 region has the DNA TGTGCCAGCAGCTTAGCCTCCGGGGACCACTATGGCTACACCTTC.

The chain has TRBV2 and TRBJ2-1; 11 positions agree with TRBD2. V shed 7 bases and J 7 bases; nucleotides not matched to a gene: 3. The CDR3 is 13 residues long. From germline, CDR1 is SNHLY and CDR2 FYNNEI. This CDR3 reads CASTRTSGNEQFF. The CDR3, as DNA: TGTGCCAGCACTAGGACTAGCGGGAATGAGCAGTTCTTC.

This sequence joins TRBV29-1 and TRBJ1-1; TRBD1 matches 7 bases. Germline CDR1 reads SQVTM; CDR2 reads ANQGSEA. The CDR3 is made up of 11 amino acids. V shed 8 bases, J shed 3 bases, and the junction held 3 bases outside the gene matches. The CDR3 DNA follows: TGCAGCCAGGGGGTAGACACTGAAGCTTTCTTT. This encodes CSQGVDTEAFF.

Comment on this clonotype: Just one base apart from a much larger clone, this may be a read error. The chain uses TRBV2 and TRBJ1-3; unclear D gene. The CDR3 sequence is 15 residues long. Per germline, CDR1 SNHLY and CDR2 FYNNEI. The CDR3, as DNA: TGTGCCAGCAGTGAAAGTCTGGACTCTGGATACACCATATATTTT. As protein: CASSESLDSGYTIYF.